The sequence of this T cell receptor beta chain was determined in a study of blood T cells in healthy people across ages. Notes on the study in general: Estimates of diversity drawn from one million T cells were considered underestimates.

Remarks on this clonotype: Its antigen is undetermined.

With a J-beta primer mix and a sample-barcoded 5' primer, a second PCR ran 7 to 11 cycles. Via MiXCR, TCRdb re-called the 5' RACE reads, giving one row per CDR3 protein. The sample consists of over 1,200,000 distinct CDR3 sequences, 59% of them appearing once. The germline V and J ends were trimmed by 4 bases and 13 bases, with 23 bases remaining between them. Looked up from germline, CDR1 is SEHNR and CDR2 is FQNEAQ (reference sequence). The CDR3 contains 15 residues. The sample was blood. The receptor was derived from a man younger than 35 in good health. This sequence joins TRBV7-9 and TRBJ2-4; no definite D call. The chain's CDR3 is CASSSDRTSQHGQYF. CDR3 nucleotide sequence: TGTGCCAGCAGCTCGGACCGGACGTCCCAACACGGGCAGTACTTC. Supplemented by reference TRBV7-9 and TRBJ2-4, the full variable domain reads DTGVSQNPRHKITKRGQNVTFRCDPISEHNRLYWYRQTLGQGPEFLTYFQNEAQLEKSRLLSDRFSAERPKGSFSTLEIQRTEQGDSAMYLCASSSDRTSQHGQYFGAGTRLSVL.